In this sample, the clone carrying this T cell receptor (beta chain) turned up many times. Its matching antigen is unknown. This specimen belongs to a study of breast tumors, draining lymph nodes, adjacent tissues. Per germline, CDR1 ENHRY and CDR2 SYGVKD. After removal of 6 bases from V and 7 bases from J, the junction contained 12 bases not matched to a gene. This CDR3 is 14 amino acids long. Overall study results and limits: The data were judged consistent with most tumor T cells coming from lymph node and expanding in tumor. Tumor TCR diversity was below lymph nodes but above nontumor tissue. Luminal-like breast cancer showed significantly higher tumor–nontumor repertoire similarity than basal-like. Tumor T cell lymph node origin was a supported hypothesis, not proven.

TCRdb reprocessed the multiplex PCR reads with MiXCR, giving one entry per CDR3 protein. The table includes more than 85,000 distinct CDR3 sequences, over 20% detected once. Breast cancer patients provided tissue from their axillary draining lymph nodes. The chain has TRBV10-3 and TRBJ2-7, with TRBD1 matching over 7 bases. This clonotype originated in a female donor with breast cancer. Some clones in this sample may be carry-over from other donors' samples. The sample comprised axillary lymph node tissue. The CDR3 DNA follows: TGTGCCATCAGCGGGACAGCCTCACCGGTGGAGCAGTACTTC. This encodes CAISGTASPVEQYF.